This T cell receptor beta chain was recovered during a study of cytomegalovirus exposure and HLA in healthy donors (dated by TCRdb to the late 2010s). With regard to the full study: An earlier analysis of 587 of the donors reported roughly 300 Gb of sequence data and 90 million to 120 million unique TCR beta sequences obtained from around 170 million T cells. The study combined high-throughput TCR immunosequencing, statistical association of individual TCRs with disease status, and machine learning to predict cytomegalovirus infection status. Among the roughly 370 genotyped donors, approximately 82% belonged to the genetic ancestry cluster associated with self-reported Caucasian donors. The T cell repertoires of about 700 subjects were profiled by immunosequencing and related to cytomegalovirus serostatus. Among several hundred genotyped donors of the cohort, an average of roughly 230,000 unique TCR beta nucleotide sequences was sequenced per donor, of which about 19% were non-productive. An earlier analysis of 587 of the donors used high-throughput TCR beta sequencing to judge whether each TCR beta V gene segment behaved as functional or pseudogenic. The study aimed to test whether signatures of past pathogen exposure could be identified by cataloging public T cell receptors. In a later analysis, previously published TCR beta repertoires from 670 or so donors were re-analyzed and high-resolution HLA genotyping was added so that TCR occurrence patterns could be studied. Class I and class II HLA loci were covered by the typing at four-digit resolution. The later analysis used no new phenotypic data to find candidate immune exposures, relying instead on TCR beta sequences and their occurrence across donors. The number of typed donors differed by locus: roughly 620-630 for A, B, C, DRB1 and DQB1; about 520 for DQA1; approximately 600 for DPA1; and roughly 470 for DPB1. Along with the approximately 670-subject first cohort, a separate validation cohort of about 110 different subjects was used. Donor age, sex, ethnicity and CMV serostatus were compiled alongside the repertoire data. Every discovery cohort repertoire had been produced on one sequencing platform. A later genetic analysis used genome-wide SNP genotypes for about 65% of the roughly 700 donors, treating that subset as a discovery cohort. About 280 gigabases of sequencing data and 70 million to 95 million unique TCR sequences made up an early release that covered 500 to 700 HLA-typed donors. A handful of DR-DQ haplotypes were handled as single units for association and clustering because linkage in the cohort was strong.

In total, approximately 690 healthy bone marrow donors made up the cohort. At the time of sampling, every cohort member was nominally healthy, though immune exposures that went unrecorded were likely present. The donor tested CMV seronegative and was one of the 352 seronegative cohort members. A peripheral blood sample was provided by each donor, and peripheral blood mononuclear cells were used for TCR beta sequencing. The Qiagen DNeasy Blood Extraction Kit was used to extract genomic DNA from the blood cell samples. CDR1 and CDR2, per the germline V gene, are MDHEN and SYDVKM. The CDR3 contains 15 residues, cysteine and phenylalanine counted. Left in the record is the CDR3 DNA by itself, 45 bases read in frame from the first base. Trimming takes 6 bases from V and 0 bases from J, and the germline ends sit 14 bases apart. This clone was recorded once. Its antigen remains unidentified. Per-nucleotide qualities are absent, and no much larger clonotype sits a single base away.

Libraries came from the immunoSEQ multiplex PCR assay. For the multiplex PCR, a mixture combining 60 forward primers for TCR Vbeta segments and 13 reverse primers for TCR Jbeta segments was used. A multiplex PCR assay on genomic DNA amplified the CDR3 region of rearranged TCR beta genes. On the Illumina HiSeq System, the amplified TCR beta libraries were sequenced as 87-base-pair reads. Regarding the original processing steps: A later analysis tallied some 79 million unique TCR beta chains across the 666 repertoires, and approximately 12 million of those chains were shared by two or more donors. A nearest-neighbor algorithm error-corrected the raw reads and collapsed the reads into unique sequences, merging closely related sequences to remove PCR and sequencing errors. Alignment of CDR3 sequences to IMGT reference sequences was used to assign V, D and J gene segments. For a sequence to be retained, a match of at least six nucleotides was required to both a V gene segment and a J gene segment. Rearrangements were classified as productive when the CDR3 lacked stop codons and remained in frame with V and J, and all other rearrangements were classified as non-productive. CDR3 was defined by IMGT convention, running from the second conserved V-encoded cysteine to the conserved J-encoded phenylalanine. Sequences without an unambiguous match to a single V gene segment were excluded from the earlier analysis of almost 600 of the donors. An earlier analysis of fewer than 750 of the donors called V segments functional above 56.7% productive rearrangements and segregating when the between-donor standard deviation exceeded 5%. A statistical classification framework was built for diagnosing cytomegalovirus status from the catalog of TCR beta chain sequences. A later analysis assigned V and J genes by comparing TCR nucleotide sequences with IMGT/GENE-DB human TR gene sequences. A later analysis assigned CDR3 sequences and most-parsimonious VDJ recombination scenarios with the TCRdist pipeline. In a later analysis, each TCR beta chain was defined by its CDR3 amino acid sequence together with its V-gene family, and reads lacking a unique V-gene family were excluded. A later analysis removed 592 highly shared, low-generation-probability nucleotide sequences to deal with suspected cross-contamination and a sequencing artifact. For each public chain, a later analysis derived a clonal expansion index from normalized ranks of inferred template counts within each repertoire. A later analysis computed generation probabilities with a VDJ recombination model fitted to out-of-frame rearrangements, and checked the results against IGoR. A later analysis scored TCR-TCR, TCR-HLA and TCR-CMV co-occurrence with hypergeometric tests, applying a repertoire-size bias correction to TCR pairs. To estimate false discovery rates, a later analysis permuted the HLA or CMV assignments 20 times. In a later analysis, co-occurring TCRs were grouped using DBSCAN, and TCRdist sequence similarity was added for clustering within HLA-allele-positive subsets. For co-occurrence clustering, repertoires with fewer than 30,000 or more than 120,000 public chains were excluded, along with a handful of repertoires with anomalous nucleotide sharing. This immuneACCESS table, as held by TCRdb, lists in-frame sequences with V and J called but not all clones. Of the missing ones, under half trace to an unresolved V gene in checked studies; the others have no known cause. The D gene and trimming were derived from the DNA, and the V and J assignments and clone size from that table. Present in this sample are about 190,000 clones, over 80% of which were seen just once. Of the sample, over 1.5% falls within the top ten clones.

What the study reported, not specific to this receptor: In an earlier analysis of fewer than 700 of the donors, most TCR beta V segments appeared in productive rearrangements about 90% or about 30% of the time, broadly matching IMGT annotations. Over 15 rarely observed V segments, including chromosome 9 orphons, were excluded from the earlier analysis of just under 600 of the donors because counts were too low. Compared with equally common non-associated chains, HLA-associated TCR beta chains in a later analysis were more clonally expanded and had lower generation probabilities. Correlated functional status among segregating V segments might be attributable to linkage disequilibrium, but an unknown experimental factor could not be ruled out. Roughly uniform sequencing depth across donors was assumed in presence/absence analyses, although this assumption may not hold. Compared with the roughly 720-donor mean, donors in an Asian-associated ancestry cluster had fewer N-insertions in productive TCRs, according to a later genetic analysis. This cohort had only TCR beta chains sequenced, and the lack of alpha or paired-chain data limited which features could be detected. A group of highly shared sequence variants was considered likely to be a technical artifact of the sequencing pipeline. The authors suggested that the approach could potentially be extended to other disease states and immunological phenotypes. Most TCR sequences were observed very rarely across donors, whereas some public TCRs were present in many individuals. A later analysis found that most CMV-associated TCR beta chains appeared HLA-restricted, with HLA associations seemingly driven largely by CMV exposure. In a later analysis, the rate of TCR association differed among HLA loci, with DRB1 alleles having the most associated TCRs and HLA-C alleles having the fewest. A total of roughly 160 TCR beta chains were listed by the study as associated with cytomegalovirus. A further reported finding was that TCR beta sequences accurately predicted the HLA-A and HLA-B alleles for most subjects in the first cohort. In a later genetic analysis, a missense DCLRE1C variant was associated with V-gene and J-gene trimming of TCR beta chains, and the association was replicated in an independent cohort. A later analysis associated around 16,000 TCR beta sequences with specific HLA alleles at a false discovery rate of 0.05. Several of the top co-occurrence clusters appeared to be linked to parvovirus B19, influenza, CMV and Epstein-Barr virus, according to a later analysis. In vitro tests confirmed that a few of the cytomegalovirus-associated TCR beta chains recognize cytomegalovirus antigens. Immune exposure information for the cohort was limited to CMV serostatus. Because HLA typing was unavailable for some donors at each locus, only the typed subset was used in association tests. When HLA alleles, especially DR and DQ, strongly co-occurred, TCR associations were difficult to assign to individual alleles. Because the 87-base-pair reads could not distinguish some IMGT-functional V segments, including TRBV6-2 and TRBV6-3, those segments were excluded. In both the original and validation cohorts, the classifier was reported to diagnose cytomegalovirus status with high specificity and sensitivity.

The TCR was taken from a man aged 45 to 65 in good health and CMV-seronegative. Sequencing was done on a sample of PBMCs. In this chain, TRBV28 is recombined with TRBJ1-1; confidence is insufficient to name the D gene. The bases are TGTGCCAGCAGCCTATCTCCGGGTATGAACACTGAAGCTTTCTTT. It translates to CASSLSPGMNTEAFF.